This T cell receptor beta chain was captured in a study of blood T cell repertoires in COVID-19. Study in general: The United States, Italy and Spain were the sources of the acute and convalescent COVID-19 samples.

This clone appeared once. The germline CDR1 and CDR2 sequences are KGHSH and LQKENI. The CDR3 covers 15 residues. With 5 bases clipped from V and 0 bases from J, the junction kept 6 bases outside the gene matches. Assay used: immunoSEQ multiplex PCR; TCRdb lists only in-frame clones, some missing. The sample records tens of thousands of clones, about nine tenths being singletons. The sample comprised peripheral blood. The sequence was obtained from a human donor in a cohort sampled during active COVID-19. The chain joins TRBV18 to TRBJ1-1, with TRBD1 matching 7 bases. CDR3 in amino acids: CASSSQTGLNTEAFF. The CDR3 DNA sequence: TGTGCCAGCTCATCCCAGACAGGGTTGAACACTGAAGCTTTCTTT.